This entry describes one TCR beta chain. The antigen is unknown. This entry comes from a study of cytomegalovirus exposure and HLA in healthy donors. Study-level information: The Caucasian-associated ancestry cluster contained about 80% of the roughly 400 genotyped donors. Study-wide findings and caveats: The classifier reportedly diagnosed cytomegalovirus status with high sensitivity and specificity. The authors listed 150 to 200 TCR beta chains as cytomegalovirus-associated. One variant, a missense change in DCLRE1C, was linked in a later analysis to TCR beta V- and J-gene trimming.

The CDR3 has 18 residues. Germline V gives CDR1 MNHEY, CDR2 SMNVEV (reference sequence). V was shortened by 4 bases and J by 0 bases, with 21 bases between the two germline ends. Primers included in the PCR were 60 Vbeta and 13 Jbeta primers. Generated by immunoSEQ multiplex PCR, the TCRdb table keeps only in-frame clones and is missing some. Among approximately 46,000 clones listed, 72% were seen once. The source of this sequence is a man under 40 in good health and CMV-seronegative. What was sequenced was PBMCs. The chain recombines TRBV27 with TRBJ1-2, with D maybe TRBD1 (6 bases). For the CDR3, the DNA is TGTGCCAGCAGTTCGATAAGCCTCTTGCGGACAGCTAACTATGGCTACACCTTC. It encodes CASSSISLLRTANYGYTF.